The 12 T cell receptor beta chains reported below all come from one sample, sequenced in a study of T cell repertoires in cytomegalovirus infection. TCRdb reprocessed the reads via MiXCR and lists one record per CDR3 protein. The sample includes about 310,000 distinct CDR3 sequences, 15% to 20% of them seen just once. The sequenced sample consisted of PBMCs. These receptors came from a human donor in good health (CMV status not recorded). Some clones in this sample may be carry-over from other donors' samples.

In this sample, this clonotype turned up many times. The chain employs TRBV27 and TRBJ1-2, with TRBD1 identical over 9 bases. The germline CDR1 and CDR2 sequences are MNHEY and SMNVEV (reference sequence). V was clipped by 6 bases and J by 6 bases; unmatched bases: 5. The CDR3 runs to 13 residues. CDR3 region: CASRPTGGNGYTF. CDR3 in DNA: TGTGCCAGCAGACCGACAGGGGGGAATGGCTACACCTTC.

This clonotype was recorded many times. The rearrangement links TRBV7-6 to TRBJ1-4, with 9 bases lining up with TRBD1. The germline CDR1 and CDR2 sequences are SGHVS and FNYEAQ. V was pared by 2 bases and J by 5 bases, with 3 bases of the junction left unmatched. The length of the CDR3 is 15 residues. CDR3 sequence (DNA): TGTGCCAGCAGCTTACACGGGACAGGGAATGAAAAACTGTTTTTT. Its protein product is CASSLHGTGNEKLFF.

The chain combines TRBV7-9 with TRBJ1-1, with D possibly TRBD1 on 6 matching bases. V lost 5 bases to trimming and J lost 3 bases, with 19 bases between them. CDR1 is SEHNR and CDR2 is FQNEAQ in the germline V gene (reference sequence). CDR3 length: 16 residues. The CDR3 here is CASSRWVGNRDTEAFF. In DNA, the CDR3 is TGTGCCAGCAGCCGCTGGGTCGGCAACAGGGACACTGAAGCTTTCTTT.

The V and J genes are TRBV9 and TRBJ1-2; tentative D call: TRBD1 (5 bases). CDR1 and CDR2 (germline): SGDLS, YYNGEE. The CDR3 covers 17 residues. V gave up 1 base and J gave up 6 bases, with 22 bases separating them. The CDR3 loop reads CASSVTGDRVFRDGYTF. The CDR3 nucleotides read TGTGCCAGCAGCGTAACAGGAGACAGAGTCTTCAGGGATGGCTACACCTTC.

This clonotype has just a few counts. V and J are TRBV5-6 and TRBJ2-7; D remains ambiguous. CDR3 length: 13 residues. V was pared by 0 bases and J by 3 bases, with 7 bases between. Germline lookup yields CDR1 SGHDT and CDR2 YYEEEE. CDR3: CASSLASIYEQYF. The CDR3 region has the DNA TGTGCCAGCAGCTTGGCGTCTATCTACGAGCAGTACTTC.

This clonotype was seen ten or more times. J is TRBJ1-1 and V is TRBV7-2; D gene uncertain. Trimming stripped 2 bases from V and 0 bases from J, with 10 bases between. CDR3 size: 15 residues. Germline lookup yields CDR1 SGHTA and CDR2 FQGNSA. CDR3 sequence: CASSLTFVMNTEAFF. In nucleotides, the CDR3 is TGTGCCAGCAGCTTAACGTTTGTCATGAACACTGAAGCTTTCTTT.

This clonotype was picked up a small number of times. V and J are TRBV7-3 and TRBJ2-1; perhaps D is TRBD1 or TRBD2 (6 bases each). V lost 7 bases and J lost 8, with 15 bases in between. This CDR3 is 13 amino acids long. Germline CDR1 reads SGHTA; CDR2 reads FQGTGA. DNA for the CDR3: TGTGCCAGCATTCCTCTCGGGGGCTATGAGCAGTTCTTC. Translated: CASIPLGGYEQFF.

The gene calls are TRBV5-6 and TRBJ2-3; 8 bases align to TRBD2. The J segment lost 2 bases and the V segment lost 4 bases, leaving 9 bases of the junction unmatched. The CDR3 spans 16 residues. CDR1 is SGHDT, CDR2 YYEEEE, per germline. CDR3 region: CASSISGVTFTDTQYF. CDR3 bases: TGTGCCAGCAGCATTAGCGGGGTGACCTTCACAGATACGCAGTATTTT.

The gene calls are TRBV28 and TRBJ1-5; TRBD1 matches at 9 bases. The CDR3 loop spans 15 amino acids. CDR1 is MDHEN and CDR2 is SYDVKM in the germline V gene. J was trimmed by 3 bases and V by 7 bases; bases with no gene match: 7. The CDR3 region has the DNA TGTGCCAGCATCCTGGGGACAGGGCACAATCAGCCCCAGCATTTT. Translating gives CASILGTGHNQPQHF.

The chain is built from TRBV6-1 and TRBJ1-2; a weak D match, TRBD1 (6 bases). Germline-derived CDR1 and CDR2 are MNHNS and SASEGT. The CDR3 length is 14 residues. Trimming took 4 bases from V and 8 from J, leaving 17 bases between them. The DNA for the CDR3 is TGTGCCAGCAGTGCGGACAGAGTATCTATGGGCTACACCTTC. This sequence encodes CASSADRVSMGYTF.

This clonotype has a handful of counts. The V gene is TRBV4-2, the J gene TRBJ1-6, with 9 bases aligning to TRBD1. The CDR3 sequence is 15 residues long. Per the germline V gene, CDR1 is LGHNA and CDR2 is YNFKEQ. Trimming at V came to 1 base and at J to 10 bases, leaving 5 bases not matched to a gene. CDR3 sequence: CASSQGTGASSPLHF. The CDR3, as DNA: TGTGCCAGCAGCCAAGGGACAGGGGCCTCATCACCCCTCCACTTT.

At least ten counts were recorded for this clonotype. The chain has TRBV7-2 and TRBJ2-5, with D maybe TRBD2 (7 bases). V lost 1 base and J 2 bases, leaving 14 bases between the germline ends. The CDR3 runs 16 residues. Germline CDR1 and CDR2: SGHTA and FQGNSA. CDR3 coding DNA: TGTGCCAGCAGCTTAGTTCGGGGGGCGTCTCAAGAGACCCAGTACTTC. Protein product: CASSLVRGASQETQYF.